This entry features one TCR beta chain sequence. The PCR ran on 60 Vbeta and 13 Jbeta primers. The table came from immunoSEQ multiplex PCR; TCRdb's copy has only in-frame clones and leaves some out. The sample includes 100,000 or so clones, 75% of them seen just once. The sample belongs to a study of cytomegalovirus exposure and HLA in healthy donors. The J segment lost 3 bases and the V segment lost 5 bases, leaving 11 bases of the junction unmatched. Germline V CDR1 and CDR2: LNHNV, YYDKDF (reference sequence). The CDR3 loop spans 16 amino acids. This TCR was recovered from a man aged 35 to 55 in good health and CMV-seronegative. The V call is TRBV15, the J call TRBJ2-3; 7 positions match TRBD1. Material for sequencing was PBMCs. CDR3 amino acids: CATSARQGLATDTQYF. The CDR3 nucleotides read TGTGCCACCAGCGCACGACAGGGCCTCGCGACAGATACGCAGTATTTT.